What follows describes a single T cell receptor beta chain. What it binds is not known. This entry comes from a study of T-cell memory formation after mild COVID-19. Study background: Clusters of TCRs were largely donor specific. Broader study findings: CD4+ contracting clones lay mainly in CM and EM, CD8+ ones in EMRA.

TCRdb reprocessed the 5' RACE reads via MiXCR and lists one record per CDR3 protein. Among about 350,000 distinct CDR3 sequences listed, approximately 14% were seen once. The CDR3 is 14 residues long. Germline CDR1 is SGDLS and CDR2 is YYNGEE. The V end was cut by 0 bases, the J end by 7 bases, with 11 bases between. The sequence came from a man aged 18 to 35 who had mild COVID-19 (a few samples of this study predate the infection). Cell type and time point are not known. The chain couples TRBV9 to TRBJ2-1; no clear D. The specimen sequenced was PBMCs or a T cell subset sorted from them (not recorded which). DNA of the CDR3: TGTGCCAGCAGCGTAGGCTTAAATCAGAATGAGCAGTTCTTC. Amino acid sequence: CASSVGLNQNEQFF.